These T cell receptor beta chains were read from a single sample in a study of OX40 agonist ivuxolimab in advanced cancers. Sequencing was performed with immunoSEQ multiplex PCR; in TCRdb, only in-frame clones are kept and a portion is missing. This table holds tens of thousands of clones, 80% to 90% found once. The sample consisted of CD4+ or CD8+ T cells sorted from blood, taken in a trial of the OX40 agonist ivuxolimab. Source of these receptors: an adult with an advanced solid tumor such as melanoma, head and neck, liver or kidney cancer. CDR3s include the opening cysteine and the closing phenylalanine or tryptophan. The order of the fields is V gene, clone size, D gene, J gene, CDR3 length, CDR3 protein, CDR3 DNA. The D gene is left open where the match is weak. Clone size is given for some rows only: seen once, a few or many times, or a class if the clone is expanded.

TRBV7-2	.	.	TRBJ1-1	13	CASSLTGRTEAFF	TGTGCCAGCAGCCTCACAGGGAGGACTGAAGCTTTCTTT
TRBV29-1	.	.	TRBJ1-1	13	CSVVKGGNTEAFF	TGCAGCGTTGTGAAGGGAGGTAACACTGAAGCTTTCTTT
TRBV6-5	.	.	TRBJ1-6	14	CASSKEARRSPLHF	TGTGCCAGCAGTAAAGAGGCCAGGCGGTCACCCCTCCACTTT
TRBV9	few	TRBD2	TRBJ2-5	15	CASSLGSGVVETQYF	TGTGCCAGCAGCTTGGGGAGCGGGGTAGTAGAGACCCAGTACTTC
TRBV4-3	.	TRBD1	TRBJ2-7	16	CASSQDPGGKVYEQYF	TGCGCCAGCAGCCAAGACCCAGGGGGCAAAGTATACGAGCAGTACTTC
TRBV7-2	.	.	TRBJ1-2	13	CASSLDEWDGYTF	TGTGCCAGCAGCTTAGACGAATGGGATGGCTACACCTTC
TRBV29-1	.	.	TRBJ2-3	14	CSAGGGFGTDTQYF	TGCAGCGCGGGGGGCGGATTTGGCACAGATACGCAGTATTTT
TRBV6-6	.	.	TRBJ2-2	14	CASSYGGTSRELFF	TGTGCCAGCAGTTACGGCGGGACTTCCCGGGAGCTGTTTTTT
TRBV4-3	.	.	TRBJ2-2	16	CASSQEVGRATGELFF	TGCGCCAGCAGCCAAGAGGTGGGCAGGGCAACCGGGGAGCTGTTTTTT
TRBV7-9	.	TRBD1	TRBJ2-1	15	CASSQTGGGHNEQFF	TGTGCCAGCAGCCAAACAGGGGGCGGGCACAATGAGCAGTTCTTC
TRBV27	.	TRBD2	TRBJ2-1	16	CASSSPGTSGKGEQFF	TGTGCCAGCAGTTCACCCGGGACTAGCGGGAAGGGTGAGCAGTTCTTC
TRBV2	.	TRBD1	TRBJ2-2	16	CASSVTGGHTAGELFF	TGTGCCAGCAGTGTTACAGGGGGCCACACGGCCGGGGAGCTGTTTTTT
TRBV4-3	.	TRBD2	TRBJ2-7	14	CASSQDGRASEQYF	TGCGCCAGCAGCCAAGACGGGAGGGCCAGCGAGCAGTACTTC
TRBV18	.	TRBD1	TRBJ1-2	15	CASSRGTGPNYGYTF	TGTGCCAGCTCCCGCGGGACAGGCCCTAACTATGGCTACACCTTC
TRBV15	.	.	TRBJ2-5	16	CATSGGGATPQETQYF	TGTGCCACCAGCGGAGGGGGAGCCACCCCACAAGAGACCCAGTACTTC
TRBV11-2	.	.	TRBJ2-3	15	CASSAGSGQRGTQYF	TGTGCCAGCAGCGCGGGGTCAGGACAGCGAGGTACGCAGTATTTT
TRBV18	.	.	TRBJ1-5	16	CASSPGSGEAQGPQHF	TGTGCCAGCTCACCAGGGTCAGGGGAGGCTCAAGGGCCCCAGCATTTT
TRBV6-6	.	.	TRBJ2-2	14	CASSHGGGTGELFF	TGTGCCAGCAGTCACGGAGGGGGTACCGGGGAGCTGTTTTTT